The present T cell receptor beta chain was sequenced within a study of T cells in localized non-small cell lung cancer. The method was immunoSEQ multiplex PCR; TCRdb's version includes in-frame clones alone and lacks a portion of them. The table includes about 33,000 clones, 90% to 95% detected once. The V segment lost 5 bases and the J segment 6 bases; nucleotides outside the gene matches: 10. Germline loops: CDR1 SGHRS, CDR2 YFSETQ. The CDR3 length is 16 residues. V usage is TRBV5-1 and J usage is TRBJ2-2; TRBD2 agrees at 10 bases. The receptor comes from an older female donor with stage I lung adenocarcinoma. The sequenced sample was peripheral blood, obtained before any cancer treatment. In DNA, the CDR3 is TGCGCCAGCAGGACTCCGGGACTAGCGTATCCCGGGGAGCTGTTTTTT. Its protein is CASRTPGLAYPGELFF.